Presented here are 25 T cell receptor beta chains from one specimen sequenced in a study of regulatory T cells in long-lasting Graves disease. Time point of the sample: persistent/refractory GD, antithyroid drugs over 5 years with positive TRAb. The authors made the TCR library using RNA they extracted from PBMCs. Construction of the TCR beta libraries employed iRepertoire HTBI primers in conjunction with Arm-PCR of CDR3 regions. MiXCR was run by TCRdb on the multiplex PCR reads, yielding one entry per CDR3 protein. Of fewer than 400,000 distinct CDR3 sequences listed, around 20% are singletons. The sample was peripheral blood mononuclear cells (PBMCs), taken when the disease was refractory, from a patient treated with antithyroid drugs. These TCRs come from a female donor with Graves disease.

On this clonotype itself: Given a much more abundant clone one base away, this may be a read error. The chain joins TRBV28 to TRBJ2-5; a weak D match, TRBD1 (6 bases). The germline CDR1 and CDR2 sequences are MDHEN and SYDVKM. This CDR3 comprises 12 residues. The CDR3, as DNA: TGTGCCGGCAGGGGCCAAGAAGAGACCCAGTACTTC. It yields the protein CAGRGQEETQYF.

This clonotype has at least ten counts. The chain is built from TRBV7-2 and TRBJ1-5; 9 positions match TRBD1. Unmatched junction bases numbered 3, after V lost 2 bases and J lost 4 bases. The CDR3 has 15 amino acids. Germline-derived CDR1 and CDR2 are SGHTA and FQGNSA. In nucleotides, the CDR3 is TGTGCCAGCAGCTTACAGGGACAGGGAAATCAGCCCCAGCATTTT. Protein: CASSLQGQGNQPQHF.

The chain carries TRBV19 and TRBJ1-6, with TRBD1 as a possible D gene (5 bases). Germline assignment: CDR1 LNHDA and CDR2 SQIVND (reference sequence). The CDR3 spans 15 residues. Trimming removed 3 bases from V and 7 bases from J, with 13 bases in between. The CDR3 protein is CASSIGGITNSPLHF. CDR3 in DNA: TGTGCCAGTAGTATTGGGGGAATTACGAATTCACCCCTCCACTTT. The whole variable domain, remainder taken from reference TRBV19 and TRBJ1-6, is DGGITQSPKYLFRKEGQNVTLSCEQNLNHDAMYWYRQDPGQGLRLIYYSQIVNDFQKGDIAEGYSVSREKKESFPLTVTSAQKNPTAFYLCASSIGGITNSPLHFGNGTRLTVT.

As concerns this clonotype: A much larger clone sits a single nucleotide away, making a read error possible. The CDR3 ends on some other residue instead of the conserved phenylalanine or tryptophan, so this is likely a read error. This chain links TRBV7-3 with TRBJ2-5; D possibly corresponds to TRBD2 (6 bases). V dropped 6 bases and J dropped 3 bases, with 14 bases sitting between them. This CDR3 is 14 amino acids long. Germline CDR1 and CDR2: SGHTA and FQGTGA. In DNA, the CDR3 is TGTGCCAGCAGTCCCGGGACTGGCGAAGAGACCCAGTACTCC. As protein: CASSPGTGEETQYS.

This clonotype was seen just once. V and J are TRBV4-3 and TRBJ1-1; possibly TRBD1 for D (6 bases). V gave up 3 bases and J gave up 4 bases, with 15 bases separating them. In germline, CDR1 is LGHNA, CDR2 YSLEER. CDR3 size: 15 residues. DNA of the CDR3: TGCGCCAGCAGCCATCGTTACAGGGCTAGCACTGAAGCTTTCTTT. Its translation: CASSHRYRASTEAFF.

Regarding this clonotype: It may be a read error: a sequence one base away is much more abundant. V and J are TRBV11-2 and TRBJ2-2; D gene uncertain. This CDR3 contains 16 residues. Germline V CDR1 and CDR2: SGHAT, FQNNGV. V was trimmed by 7 bases and J by 4 bases, leaving 19 bases between them. The chain's CDR3 is CASNSQTRRGTGELFF. For the CDR3, the DNA is TGTGCCAGCAACTCCCAGACTCGCCGAGGCACCGGGGAGCTGTTTTTT.

This rearrangement joins TRBV18 to TRBJ1-5; D uncertain. Looked up from germline, CDR1 is KGHSH and CDR2 is LQKENI. Trimming took off 4 bases at V and 6 bases at J, with 16 bases between the two ends. The CDR3 consists of 15 residues. The CDR3 DNA reads as TGTGCCAGCTCACAAGATCAGGAGACACCTCAGCCCCAGCATTTT. Translating it yields CASSQDQETPQPQHF.

At least ten counts were recorded for this clonotype. The rearrangement joins TRBV11-2 to TRBJ2-7, with D uncertain. The CDR3 is 13 amino acids. Germline loops: CDR1 SGHAT, CDR2 FQNNGV. Trimming stripped 3 bases from V and 3 bases from J, with 9 bases between. CDR3 coding DNA: TGTGCCAGCAGCTTTACGCCCCGCTACGAGCAGTACTTC. This sequence encodes CASSFTPRYEQYF.

This clonotype was detected ten times or more. The genes are TRBV7-9 and TRBJ1-1; perhaps TRBD1 as D (5 bases). In germline, CDR1 is SEHNR, CDR2 FQNEAQ (reference sequence). V lost 7 bases to trimming and J lost 5 bases, with 14 bases between them. This CDR3 region has 13 residues. CDR3 sequence (DNA): TGTGCCAGCACCGAGGGGCAGTCAACTGAAGCTTTCTTT. Translation: CASTEGQSTEAFF.

The CDR3 here is CASSLQGRADTQYF. In nucleotides, the CDR3 is TGCGCCAGCAGCTTACAGGGCAGGGCAGATACGCAGTATTTT. The chain has TRBV5-1 and TRBJ2-3; weak D call: TRBD1 (6 bases). V gave up 2 bases and J gave up 4 bases, with 11 bases separating them. Germline CDR1 is SGHRS and CDR2 is YFSETQ. This CDR3 comprises 14 residues.

This chain connects TRBV29-1 to TRBJ1-1; tentatively, D is TRBD1 (6 bases). V lost 8 bases to trimming and J lost 0 bases, with 13 bases between them. The CDR3 runs to 13 residues. Per germline, CDR1 SQVTM and CDR2 ANQGSEA. CDR3 loop: CSTGQLMNTEAFF. CDR3 in DNA: TGCAGCACCGGACAGCTAATGAACACTGAAGCTTTCTTT.

CDR3 amino acids: CASSPGAGPYEQYF. For the CDR3, the DNA is TGTGCCAGCAGCCCGGGGGCAGGGCCGTACGAGCAGTACTTC. The genes are TRBV5-8 and TRBJ2-7, with D possibly called TRBD1 or TRBD2 (6 bases each). Germline loops: CDR1 SGHTS, CDR2 YDEGEE. There are 14 residues in the CDR3. Trimming removed 4 bases from V and 4 bases from J, with 15 bases in between.

The chain combines TRBV5-4 with TRBJ2-7; 8 bases line up with TRBD2. This CDR3 region has 16 residues. V was clipped by 0 bases and J by 5 bases; unmatched bases: 10. Germline loops: CDR1 SGHNT, CDR2 YYREEE (reference sequence). This CDR3 is CASSLAGGPDRDEQYF. The CDR3 coding sequence is TGTGCCAGCAGCTTGGCGGGAGGGCCGGATCGGGACGAGCAGTACTTC.

The chain recombines TRBV11-3 with TRBJ2-3, with 8 nucleotides matching TRBD1. Germline V gene sequence: CDR1 SGHNT, CDR2 YENEEA. The CDR3 is 15 residues long. J was trimmed by 4 bases and V by 2 bases; bases with no gene match: 5. CDR3 sequence reads: CASSLTAGGPDTQYF. CDR3 nucleotides: TGTGCCAGCAGCTTAACGGCAGGGGGCCCAGATACGCAGTATTTT.

This sequence joins TRBV6-2 or TRBV6-3 and TRBJ1-2, with D hard to call. This CDR3 is 14 amino acids long. V gave up 0 bases and J gave up 3 bases, with 8 bases separating them. Germline V lookup: CDR1 MNHEY, CDR2 SVGEGT. CDR3 sequence reads: CASSYSGDYYGYTF. CDR3 nucleotides: TGTGCCAGCAGTTACTCCGGGGATTACTATGGCTACACCTTC.

The CDR3 nucleotides read TGTGCCAGCAGTGGGGGGCGGTATGGTGGCTACACCTTC. Translating gives CASSGGRYGGYTF. The genes are TRBV7-2 and TRBJ1-2; the D gene is possibly TRBD1 (6 bases). CDR3 size: 13 residues. V shed 6 bases and J shed 7 bases, with 15 bases lying between them. The germline gives CDR1 SGHTA, CDR2 FQGNSA.

This clonotype was seen a handful of times. A junction end diverges from the germline sequence, so it may reflect a read error. The chain has TRBV7-2 and TRBJ2-5; the D gene is possibly TRBD1 (6 bases). Germline V CDR1 and CDR2: SGHTA, FQGNSA. This CDR3 is 13 amino acids long. The CDR3 DNA is TGTGCCAGCAGCTTTACAGGGACGGAGATCCAGTACTTC. It yields the protein CASSFTGTEIQYF.

Concerning this clonotype: This may be a read error, as it is one base from a much larger clone. V is TRBV11-3 and J is TRBJ2-7; TRBD2 matches at 8 bases. The CDR3 totals 14 residues. Losses at the gene ends were 4 bases for V and 3 bases for J; bases not matched to a gene: 5. Germline assignment: CDR1 SGHNT and CDR2 YENEEA. The CDR3 DNA reads TGTGCCAGCAGCTCGCATAGCGGGAACTACGAGCAGTACTTC. Its protein product is CASSSHSGNYEQYF. The variable domain in full, with the rest retrieved from reference TRBV11-3 and TRBJ2-7, is EAGVVQSPRYKIIEKKQPVAFWCNPISGHNTLYWYLQNLGQGPELLIRYENEEAVDDSQLPKDRFSAERLKGVDSTLKIQPAELGDSAVYLCASSSHSGNYEQYFGPGTRLTVT.

The chain has TRBV7-9 and TRBJ2-5; possible D gene TRBD2, 5 bases. Germline CDR1 reads SEHNR; CDR2 reads FQNEAQ (reference sequence). V was pared by 5 bases and J by 5 bases, with 36 bases between. The CDR3 contains 21 residues. The CDR3 protein is CASSPRGLPFYRKPPEETQYF. Here the CDR3 DNA reads TGTGCCAGCAGCCCCCGCGGGCTGCCTTTCTACAGAAAACCTCCTGAGGAGACCCAGTACTTC.

The genes are TRBV4-1 and TRBJ2-7; TRBD2 aligns across 10 bases. Trimming at V came to 4 bases and at J to 3 bases, leaving 6 bases not matched to a gene. CDR3 length: 15 amino acids. Germline V gives CDR1 MGHRA, CDR2 YSYEKL. The CDR3 spells CASSPLAGEYYEQYF. The CDR3, as DNA: TGCGCCAGCAGCCCGCTAGCGGGAGAATACTACGAGCAGTACTTC.

The V and J genes are TRBV6-9 and TRBJ1-6; D might be TRBD1 (6 bases). CDR3 size: 20 residues. Trimming stripped 3 bases from V and 14 bases from J, with 35 bases between. Germline V CDR1 and CDR2: MNHGY, SVAAGI. CDR3 nucleotide sequence: TGTGCCAGCAGTTACTCGAATGGACCCCCTGCAGGGGATCTTCTTTGGACCCTCCACTTT. Translating it yields CASSYSNGPPAGDLLWTLHF.

This clonotype was observed a few times. DNA of the CDR3: TGTGCCAGCAGCTTAGGAGGCGGGAGTTATGACGAGCAGTACTTC. This gives the protein CASSLGGGSYDEQYF. The chain links TRBV7-2 to TRBJ2-7; 7 bases fit TRBD2. The ends lost 1 base at V and 5 bases at J; junction bases unmatched: 8. The CDR3 totals 15 residues. CDR1 is SGHTA and CDR2 is FQGNSA in the germline V gene.

This clonotype was seen a few times. The chain is built from TRBV5-1 and TRBJ2-7; D remains ambiguous. Germline loops: CDR1 SGHRS, CDR2 YFSETQ. V shed 4 bases and J shed 6 bases, with 14 bases lying between them. This CDR3 has 13 residues. The CDR3 bases are TGCGCCAGCAGCATTGGCCTGGGTTCCGAGCAGTACTTC. It yields the protein CASSIGLGSEQYF.

This rearrangement joins TRBV7-9 to TRBJ1-1, with TRBD1 as a possible D gene (6 bases). With 1 base removed from V and 0 bases from J, the gap between germline ends came to 12 bases. Per germline, CDR1 SEHNR and CDR2 FQNEAQ (reference sequence). The CDR3 runs 16 residues. The CDR3 coding sequence is TGTGCCAGCAGCTTAGACAGGGTAACCCTGAACACTGAAGCTTTCTTT. This gives the protein CASSLDRVTLNTEAFF. The full variable domain, with the rest looked up from reference TRBV7-9 and TRBJ1-1, is DTGVSQNPRHKITKRGQNVTFRCDPISEHNRLYWYRQTLGQGPEFLTYFQNEAQLEKSRLLSDRFSAERPKGSFSTLEIQRTEQGDSAMYLCASSLDRVTLNTEAFFGQGTRLTVV.

The sample holds a few counts of this clonotype. J is TRBJ2-1 and V is TRBV7-9; TRBD2 matches 8 bases. Per germline, CDR1 SEHNR and CDR2 FQNEAQ (reference sequence). The V gene end was trimmed by 5 bases and the J gene end by 7 bases; junction bases not matched to a gene: 13. CDR3 length: 16 amino acids. CDR3 sequence: CASSPSLAESRNEQFF. The CDR3 DNA sequence: TGTGCCAGCAGCCCCTCACTAGCGGAATCACGAAATGAGCAGTTCTTC.